A selection of T cell receptor beta chains follows, all from one sample in a study of cytomegalovirus exposure and HLA in healthy donors. Method: immunoSEQ multiplex PCR; TCRdb's copy keeps in-frame clones and lacks some. The repertoire has about 120,000 clones, roughly 80% of them found once; the top ten carry about 2.5%. Material for sequencing was PBMCs. These receptors were taken from a female donor in good health and CMV-seronegative. Both conserved end residues are part of each CDR3. A D gene is named only where the DNA matches it firmly. Size is stated for part of the rows, as once, few or many counts, or as a class when the clone is expanded.

J gene,D gene,clone size,V gene,CDR3 length,CDR3 DNA,CDR3 protein
TRBJ2-7,TRBD1,NA,TRBV5-6,15,TGTGCCAGCAGCTTAAACAGGGGCGGTATATACGAGCAGTACTTC,CASSLNRGGIYEQYF
TRBJ2-5,NA,NA,TRBV5-1,13,TGCGCCAGCAGCTTGATAAGCGAAGAGACCCAGTACTTC,CASSLISEETQYF
TRBJ2-5,TRBD2,NA,TRBV10-2,14,TGCGCCAGCCTGAGCGGGGGGGTCGGGGAGACCCAGTACTTC,CASLSGGVGETQYF
TRBJ1-5,TRBD1,NA,TRBV10-2,13,TGCGCCAGCACAGGGGGCGAAGGTCAGCCCCAGCATTTT,CASTGGEGQPQHF
TRBJ2-1,NA,NA,TRBV14,13,TGTGCCAGCAGCCAAGAAGTTTGGGAGCTTAAGTTCTTC,CASSQEVWELKFF
TRBJ2-7,NA,NA,TRBV10-2,13,TGCGCCAGCAGGGCGGGGGCCCACTACGAGCAGTACTTC,CASRAGAHYEQYF
TRBJ2-7,NA,NA,TRBV19,14,TGTGCCAGTAGTATTGGCAGGGGCTCCGTCGAGCAGTACTTC,CASSIGRGSVEQYF
TRBJ1-6,TRBD1,once,TRBV6-5,15,TGTGCCAGCAGGATCTCAGGGGGCGTGGAATCACCCCTCCACTTT,CASRISGGVESPLHF
TRBJ1-6,TRBD1,once,TRBV30,16,TGTGCCTGGGGAGCCTTCGGGACAGACTATAATTCACCCCTCCACTTT,CAWGAFGTDYNSPLHF
TRBJ1-6,NA,NA,TRBV7-2,12,TGTGCCAGCAGCTTAGGCTACTCACCCCTCCACTTT,CASSLGYSPLHF
TRBJ2-1,NA,NA,TRBV4-1,12,TGCGCCAGCAGTCCTACAGGTGGGGAGCAGTTCTTC,CASSPTGGEQFF
TRBJ2-5,TRBD2,NA,TRBV7-6,13,TGTGCCAGCAGCTTAGGGGGGGGAAAGGTGCAGTACTTC,CASSLGGGKVQYF
TRBJ1-1,NA,NA,TRBV7-9,14,TGTGCCAGCAGCTTGGAAGGGGTGAACACTGAAGCTTTCTTT,CASSLEGVNTEAFF
TRBJ2-3,TRBD2,NA,TRBV11-3,14,TGTGCCAGCAGCAGCGGGGGGGTTACAGATACGCAGTATTTT,CASSSGGVTDTQYF
TRBJ2-3,TRBD2,few,TRBV6-4,15,TGTGCCAGCAGTGGGACTAGCGGGGGCACAGATACGCAGTATTTT,CASSGTSGGTDTQYF
TRBJ2-2,NA,NA,TRBV30,15,TGTGCCTGGAGTCGTGGGGGGGCGAACCCCGGGGAGCTGTTTTTT,CAWSRGGANPGELFF
TRBJ2-7,NA,NA,TRBV7-2,14,TGTGCCAGCAGCTTAGGACAAGTCTCCTACGAGCAGTACTTC,CASSLGQVSYEQYF
TRBJ2-3,TRBD2,NA,TRBV5-1,15,TGCGCCAGCAGCTTTAGCGGGGGAAGCACAGATACGCAGTATTTT,CASSFSGGSTDTQYF
TRBJ1-2,TRBD1,NA,TRBV5-1,15,TGCGCCAGCAGCCTAAGACAGGGAGATAACTATGGCTACACCTTC,CASSLRQGDNYGYTF
TRBJ1-6,TRBD1,NA,TRBV5-4,16,TGTGCCAGCAGCGGAGCGACAGGGGGCCGGAATTCACCCCTCCACTTT,CASSGATGGRNSPLHF
TRBJ1-1,NA,NA,TRBV11-2,13,TGTGCCAGCAGCTTAGTGGGGGGCACTGAAGCTTTCTTT,CASSLVGGTEAFF
TRBJ2-6,TRBD1,NA,TRBV13,16,TGTGCCAGCACTAGGACAGGGACCTCTGGGGCCAACGTCCTGACTTTC,CASTRTGTSGANVLTF
TRBJ2-2,NA,NA,TRBV2,11,TGTGCCAGCAGCCCGACCGGGGAGCTGTTTTTT,CASSPTGELFF
TRBJ1-2,NA,NA,TRBV7-9,12,TGTGCCAGCAGCTTAGCAGAGTATGGCTACACCTTC,CASSLAEYGYTF
TRBJ1-4,TRBD1,NA,TRBV7-9,15,TGTGCCAGCAGCTACTATGGGACAGCTAATGAAAAACTGTTTTTT,CASSYYGTANEKLFF
TRBJ2-7,TRBD1,NA,TRBV13,14,TGTGCCAGCAGCTTCGGGACAGGGGCTCTCGAGCAGTACTTC,CASSFGTGALEQYF
TRBJ2-1,TRBD1,NA,TRBV10-1,17,TGCGCCAGCAGTGAATTCCGCGCGACAGGGGGCAACAATGAGCAGTTCTTC,CASSEFRATGGNNEQFF
TRBJ2-2,TRBD2,once,TRBV29-1,15,TGCAGCGTTGCATTGTTAGCGGGGAACACCGGGGAGCTGTTTTTT,CSVALLAGNTGELFF
TRBJ2-2,TRBD2,NA,TRBV7-8,16,TGTGCCAGCAGCCCAGGGGCGGGGGGGAACACCGGGGAGCTGTTTTTT,CASSPGAGGNTGELFF
TRBJ2-5,TRBD1,NA,TRBV15,18,TGTGCCACCAGCAGACCGACTCGGACAGGGTCATACCAAGAGACCCAGTACTTC,CATSRPTRTGSYQETQYF
TRBJ2-3,TRBD2,NA,TRBV7-2,15,TGTGCCAGCAGCTGGATCGGACTAGAGGAGGATACGCAGTATTTT,CASSWIGLEEDTQYF
TRBJ2-7,NA,NA,TRBV7-2,14,TGTGCCAGCAGACCCGAGGGGACTTCCTACGAGCAGTACTTC,CASRPEGTSYEQYF
TRBJ1-1,NA,NA,TRBV6-1,14,TGTGCCAGCAGTAAAGAGGGAAAAGGAGGTGAAGCTTTCTTT,CASSKEGKGGEAFF
TRBJ2-5,TRBD2,NA,TRBV12-5,15,TGTGCTAGTGGTTGGGCACTAGCGGAACAAGAGACCCAGTACTTC,CASGWALAEQETQYF
TRBJ2-7,NA,NA,TRBV5-4,14,TGTGCCAGCAGCTTGAACCAGGGGTCATACGAGCAGTACTTC,CASSLNQGSYEQYF
TRBJ2-3,TRBD2,NA,TRBV2,19,TGTGCCAGCAGTACACGGCCAACTAGCGGGGGGCCCCACACAGATACGCAGTATTTT,CASSTRPTSGGPHTDTQYF
TRBJ1-5,NA,NA,TRBV19,13,TGTGCCAGTAGGGAACAGGGTAGAGAGCCCCAGCATTTT,CASREQGREPQHF
TRBJ2-1,TRBD2,NA,TRBV7-6,16,TGTGCCAGCAGCTTCGGACTAGCGGGGGGCCTCAATGAGCAGTTCTTC,CASSFGLAGGLNEQFF
TRBJ2-2,NA,NA,TRBV27,17,TGTGCCAGCAGTTTCTTAGCTTCATTTCTTAACACCGGGGAGCTGTTTTTT,CASSFLASFLNTGELFF